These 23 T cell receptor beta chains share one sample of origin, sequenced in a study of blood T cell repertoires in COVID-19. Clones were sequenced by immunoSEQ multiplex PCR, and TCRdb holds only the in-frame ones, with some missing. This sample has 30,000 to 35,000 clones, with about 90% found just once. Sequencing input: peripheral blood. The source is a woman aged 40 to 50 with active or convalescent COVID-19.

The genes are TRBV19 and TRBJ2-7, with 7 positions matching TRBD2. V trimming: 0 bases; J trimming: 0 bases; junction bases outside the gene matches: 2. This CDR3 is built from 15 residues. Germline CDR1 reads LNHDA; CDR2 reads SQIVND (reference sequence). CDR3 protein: CASSIEGGSSYEQYF. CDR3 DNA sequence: TGTGCCAGTAGTATAGAGGGAGGGAGCTCCTACGAGCAGTACTTC.

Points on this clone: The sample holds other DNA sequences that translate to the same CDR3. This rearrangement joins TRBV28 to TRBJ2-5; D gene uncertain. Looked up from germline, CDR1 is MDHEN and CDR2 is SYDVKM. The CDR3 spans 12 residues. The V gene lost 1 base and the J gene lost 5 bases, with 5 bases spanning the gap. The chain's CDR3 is CASSLSLETQYF. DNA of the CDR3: TGTGCCAGCAGTTTATCCCTGGAGACCCAGTACTTC.

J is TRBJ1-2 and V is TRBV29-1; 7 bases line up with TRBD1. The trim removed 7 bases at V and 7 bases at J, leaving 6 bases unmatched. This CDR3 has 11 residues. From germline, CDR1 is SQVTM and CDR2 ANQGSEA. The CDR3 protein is CSGGTESGYTF. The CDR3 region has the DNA TGCAGCGGGGGGACAGAGTCTGGCTACACCTTC.

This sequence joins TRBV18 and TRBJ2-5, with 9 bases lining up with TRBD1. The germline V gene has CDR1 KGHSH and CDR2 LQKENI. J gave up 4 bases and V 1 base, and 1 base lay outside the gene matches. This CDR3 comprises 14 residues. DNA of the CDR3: TGTGCCAGCTCACCACAGACAGGGGGAGAGACCCAGTACTTC. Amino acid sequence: CASSPQTGGETQYF.

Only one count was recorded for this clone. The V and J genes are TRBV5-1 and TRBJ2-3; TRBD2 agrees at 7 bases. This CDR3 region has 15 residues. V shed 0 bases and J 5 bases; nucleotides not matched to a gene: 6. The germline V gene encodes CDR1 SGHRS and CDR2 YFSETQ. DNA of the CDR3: TGCGCCAGCAGCTTGGACGCGGGGGATGGAGATACGCAGTATTTT. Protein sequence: CASSLDAGDGDTQYF.

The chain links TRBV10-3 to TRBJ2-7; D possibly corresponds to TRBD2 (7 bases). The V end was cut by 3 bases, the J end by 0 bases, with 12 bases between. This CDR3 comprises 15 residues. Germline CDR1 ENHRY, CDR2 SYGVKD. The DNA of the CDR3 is TGTGCCATCAGTGACGGCGGGGGCGCCTCCTACGAGCAGTACTTC. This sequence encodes CAISDGGGASYEQYF.

The CDR3 is CASRAEGITETSGANVLTF. CDR3 nucleotides: TGTGCCAGTAGAGCGGAGGGCATCACAGAGACGTCTGGGGCCAACGTCCTGACTTTC. The chain joins TRBV19 to TRBJ2-6; a weak D match, TRBD2 (6 bases). Trimming pared 6 bases from V and 1 base from J, leaving 22 bases between. Germline V gives CDR1 LNHDA, CDR2 SQIVND (reference sequence). The CDR3 extends over 19 amino acids.

The CDR3 loop reads CASSDWTGDQPQHF. CDR3 nucleotide sequence: TGTGCCAGCAGTGACTGGACAGGGGACCAGCCCCAGCATTTT. This chain joins TRBV6-6 and TRBJ1-5, with 9 bases aligning to TRBD1. This CDR3 is 14 amino acids long. Trimming took 5 bases from V and 7 from J; bases not matched to a gene: 6. Germline V lookup: CDR1 MNHNY, CDR2 SVGAGI (reference sequence).

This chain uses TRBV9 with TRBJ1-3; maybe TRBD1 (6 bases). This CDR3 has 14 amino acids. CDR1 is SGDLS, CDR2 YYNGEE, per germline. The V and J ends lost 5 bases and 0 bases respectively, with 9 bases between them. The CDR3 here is CASSGQNSGNTIYF. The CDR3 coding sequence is TGTGCCAGCAGTGGACAGAACTCTGGAAACACCATATATTTT.

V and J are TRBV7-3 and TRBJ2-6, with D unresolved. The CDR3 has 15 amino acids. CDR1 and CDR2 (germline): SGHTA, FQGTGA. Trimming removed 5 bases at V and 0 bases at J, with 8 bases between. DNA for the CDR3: TGTGCCAGCAGCCGCCGCGGCTCTGGGGCCAACGTCCTGACTTTC. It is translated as CASSRRGSGANVLTF. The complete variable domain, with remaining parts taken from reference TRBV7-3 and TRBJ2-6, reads GAGVSQTPSNKVTEKGKYVELRCDPISGHTALYWYRQSLGQGPEFLIYFQGTGAADDSGLPNDRFFAVRPEGSVSTLKIQRTERGDSAVYLCASSRRGSGANVLTFGAGSRLTVL.

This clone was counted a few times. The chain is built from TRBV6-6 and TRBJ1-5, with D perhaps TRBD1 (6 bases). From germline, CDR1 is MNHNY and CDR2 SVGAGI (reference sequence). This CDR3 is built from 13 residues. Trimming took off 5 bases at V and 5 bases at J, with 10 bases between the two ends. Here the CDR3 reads CASSLQGYQPQHF. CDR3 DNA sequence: TGTGCCAGCAGTCTACAGGGATATCAGCCCCAGCATTTT.

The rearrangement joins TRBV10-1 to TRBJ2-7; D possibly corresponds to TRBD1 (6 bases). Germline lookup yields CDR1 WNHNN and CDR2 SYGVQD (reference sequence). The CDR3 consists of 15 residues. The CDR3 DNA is TGCCCGTCGGAAGAGTCAGGGGAAGGCTTTTACGAGCAGTACTTC. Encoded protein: CPSEESGEGFYEQYF.

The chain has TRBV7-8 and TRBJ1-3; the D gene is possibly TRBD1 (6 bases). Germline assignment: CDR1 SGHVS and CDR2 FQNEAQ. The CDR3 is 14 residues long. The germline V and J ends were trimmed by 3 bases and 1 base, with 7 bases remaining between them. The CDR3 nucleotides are TGTGCCAGCAGCTTGACAGGATCTGGAAACACCATATATTTT. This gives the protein CASSLTGSGNTIYF.

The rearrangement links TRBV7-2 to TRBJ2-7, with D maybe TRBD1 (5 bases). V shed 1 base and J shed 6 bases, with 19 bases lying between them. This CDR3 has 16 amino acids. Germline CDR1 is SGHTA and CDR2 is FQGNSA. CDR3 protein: CASSLGGYAQSLEQYF. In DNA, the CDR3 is TGTGCCAGCAGCTTAGGGGGCTATGCCCAATCTCTCGAGCAGTACTTC.

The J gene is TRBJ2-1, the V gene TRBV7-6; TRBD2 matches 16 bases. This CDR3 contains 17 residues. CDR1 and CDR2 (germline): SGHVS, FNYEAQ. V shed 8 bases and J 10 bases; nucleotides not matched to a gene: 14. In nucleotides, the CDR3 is TGTGCCAGCTGCGCCGGGACTAGCGGGGGGGCCGGGACAGAGCAGTTCTTC. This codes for CASCAGTSGGAGTEQFF.

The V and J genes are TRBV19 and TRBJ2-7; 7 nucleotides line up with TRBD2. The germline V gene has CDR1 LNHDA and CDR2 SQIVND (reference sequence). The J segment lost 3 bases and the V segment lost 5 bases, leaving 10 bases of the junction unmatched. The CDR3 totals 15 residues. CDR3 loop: CASSWGAGTNYEQYF. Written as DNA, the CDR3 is TGTGCCAGTAGTTGGGGAGCGGGGACGAACTACGAGCAGTACTTC.

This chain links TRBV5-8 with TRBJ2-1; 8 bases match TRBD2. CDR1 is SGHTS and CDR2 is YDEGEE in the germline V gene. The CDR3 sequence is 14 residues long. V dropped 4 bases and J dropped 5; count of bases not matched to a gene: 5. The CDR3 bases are TGTGCCAGCAGCGTGGGACTAGGGAACAATGAGCAGTTCTTC. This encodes CASSVGLGNNEQFF.

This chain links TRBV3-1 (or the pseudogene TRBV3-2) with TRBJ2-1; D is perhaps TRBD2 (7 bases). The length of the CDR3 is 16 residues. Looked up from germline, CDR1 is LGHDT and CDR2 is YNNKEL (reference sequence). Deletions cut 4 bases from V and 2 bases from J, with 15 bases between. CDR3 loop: CASSPIEGGAYNEQFF. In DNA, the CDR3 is TGTGCCAGCAGCCCCATCGAGGGGGGGGCCTACAATGAGCAGTTCTTC.

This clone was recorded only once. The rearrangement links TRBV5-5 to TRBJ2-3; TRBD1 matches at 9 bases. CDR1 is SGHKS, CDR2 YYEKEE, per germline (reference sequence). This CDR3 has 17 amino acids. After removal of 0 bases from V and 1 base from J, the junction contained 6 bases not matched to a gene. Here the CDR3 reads CASSLGWGDRGTDTQYF. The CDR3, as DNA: TGTGCCAGCAGCTTGGGGTGGGGGGACAGGGGCACAGATACGCAGTATTTT.

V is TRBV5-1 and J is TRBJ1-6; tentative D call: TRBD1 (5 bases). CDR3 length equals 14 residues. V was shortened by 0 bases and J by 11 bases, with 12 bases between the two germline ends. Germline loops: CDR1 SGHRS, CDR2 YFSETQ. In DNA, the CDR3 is TGCGCCAGCAGCTTGGAGCAGCGGGGGGCACCCCTCCACTTT. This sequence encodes CASSLEQRGAPLHF. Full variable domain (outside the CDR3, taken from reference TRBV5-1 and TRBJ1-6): KAGVTQTPRYLIKTRGQQVTLSCSPISGHRSVSWYQQTPGQGLQFLFEYFSETQRNKGNFPGRFSGRQFSNSRSEMNVSTLELGDSALYLCASSLEQRGAPLHFGNGTRLTVT.

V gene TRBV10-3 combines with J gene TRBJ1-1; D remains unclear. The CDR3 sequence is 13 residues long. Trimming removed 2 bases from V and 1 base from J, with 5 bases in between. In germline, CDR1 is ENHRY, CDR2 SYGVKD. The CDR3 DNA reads TGTGCCATCAGTGAGGGCAGGAACACTGAAGCTTTCTTT. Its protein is CAISEGRNTEAFF.

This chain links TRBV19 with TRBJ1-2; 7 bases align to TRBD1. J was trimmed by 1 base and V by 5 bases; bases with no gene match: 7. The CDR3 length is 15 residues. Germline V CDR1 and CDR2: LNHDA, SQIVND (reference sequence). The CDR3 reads CASSVGDRINYGYTF. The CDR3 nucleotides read TGTGCCAGTAGTGTGGGGGACAGAATTAACTATGGCTACACCTTC.

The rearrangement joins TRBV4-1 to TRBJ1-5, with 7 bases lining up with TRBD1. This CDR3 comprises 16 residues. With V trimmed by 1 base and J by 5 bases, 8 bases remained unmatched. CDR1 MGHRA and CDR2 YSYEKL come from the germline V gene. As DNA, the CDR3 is TGCGCCAGCAGCCAAGGACAGGGACGTAGAGATCAGCCCCAGCATTTT. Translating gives CASSQGQGRRDQPQHF.